This T cell receptor beta chain was identified in a study of T cells in localized non-small cell lung cancer. Measured with immunoSEQ multiplex PCR; TCRdb has only the in-frame clones, and not every one. The sample holds 1,500 to 2,000 clones, around 27% seen once. General observations from the study: Longer overall survival was seen with higher T cell density measured in blood.

Relative to its sample, this clone is large. Its specificity is not known. Trimming removed 3 bases from V and 4 bases from J, with 7 bases in between. The CDR3 is 12 residues long. Per germline, CDR1 GTSNPN and CDR2 SVGIG (reference sequence). This material consisted of normal lung tissue next to the tumor, taken before any cancer treatment. The chain recombines TRBV30 with TRBJ1-3; D unclear. This clonotype was obtained from a female donor of 60 years or more with stage I lung adenocarcinoma. CDR3 region: CAWSLTGNTIYF. Written as DNA, the CDR3 is TGTGCCTGGAGCCTGACAGGAAACACCATATATTTT. The variable domain in full, completed from reference TRBV30 and TRBJ1-3, reads SQTIHQWPATLVQPVGSPLSLECTVEGTSNPNLYWYRQAAGRGLQLLFYSVGIGQISSEVPQNLSASRPQDRQFILSSKKLLLSDSGFYLCAWSLTGNTIYFGEGSWLTVV.